The following is a TCR beta chain sequence with its context. What it binds is not known. The data were obtained in a study of shared clonotypes between healthy human individuals. Study conclusions and caveats: Blood was the only sampled material, and tissue repertoires likely differ. Against clonotypes common to all four donors, non-shared ones had lower generation probabilities.

Sequencing was performed with immunoSEQ multiplex PCR; in TCRdb, only in-frame clones are kept and a portion is missing. The data show about a million clones, around three quarters seen once. The CDR3 is 12 amino acids. Trimming shortened V by 11 bases and J by 6 bases, and 14 bases separated the two germline ends. The V gene's germline CDR1 is ENHRY and CDR2 SYGVKD. V and J are TRBV10-3 and TRBJ2-1; tentatively, D is TRBD1 or TRBD2 (5 bases each). This receptor was obtained from a man aged 18 to 29 in good health. Sequenced input: memory CD4+ T cells sorted from blood. Subset indicated: CD45RA-negative fraction. The CDR3 sequence: CASGEGPNEQFF. The CDR3 region has the DNA TGTGCCTCAGGCGAGGGGCCCAATGAGCAGTTCTTC.